This paragraph reports one T cell receptor (beta chain). The data were obtained in a study of blood T cell repertoires in COVID-19. For the study at large: Sources were T cells, B-cell-depleted T cells, or PBMCs; the material itself was cDNA or gDNA.

Cohort placement rested on clinical history that participants reported themselves. This CDR3 has 16 amino acids. V shed 5 bases and J 3 bases; nucleotides not matched to a gene: 5. CDR1 is WSHSY and CDR2 is SAAADI in the germline V gene. The data were produced by immunoSEQ multiplex PCR, yet TCRdb's version contains in-frame clones alone and is incomplete. The sample contains approximately 250,000 clones, around nine tenths of which appear only once. The V and J genes are TRBV10-2 and TRBJ2-2, with 11 nucleotides matching TRBD2. The sequenced sample was PBMCs or T cells enriched from blood (not recorded which). The receptor comes from a woman aged 55-69 years in a cohort exposed to, infected with or recovered from COVID-19 (not recorded which). The CDR3 sequence: CASSHSGRADTGELFF. Here the CDR3 DNA reads TGCGCCAGCAGTCATAGCGGGAGGGCCGACACCGGGGAGCTGTTTTTT.